Shown below are 23 T cell receptor beta chains from a single sample sequenced in a study of shared clonotypes between healthy human individuals. Some clones are missing from TCRdb's copy, which holds only in-frame ones; the method was immunoSEQ multiplex PCR. The data contain more than 2 million clones, over 85% of them singletons. Sequencing was carried out using naive CD4+ T cells sorted from blood. Subset meaning: CD45RA+ positively selected. These receptors originate from a man between 18 and 35 years old in good health.

This clone appeared a single time. This chain links TRBV28 with TRBJ1-1, with D perhaps TRBD1 (5 bases). The germline gives CDR1 MDHEN, CDR2 SYDVKM. The CDR3 sequence is 15 residues long. Trimming took 4 bases from V and 3 from J, leaving 15 bases between them. CDR3 residues: CASSSGASGDTEAFF. CDR3 DNA: TGTGCCAGCAGTTCCGGGGCCTCGGGGGACACTGAAGCTTTCTTT.

V usage is TRBV5-8 and J usage is TRBJ2-2, with D hard to call. The CDR3 spans 15 residues. Germline V gene data show CDR1 as SGHTS and CDR2 as YDEGEE. Trimming shortened V by 0 bases and J by 6 bases, and 12 bases separated the two germline ends. The CDR3 sequence is CASSLGKWSAGELFF. The CDR3 DNA reads TGTGCCAGCAGCTTGGGAAAATGGAGCGCCGGGGAGCTGTTTTTT.

The chain links TRBV5-4 to TRBJ1-4; no clear D. Germline CDR1 reads SGHNT; CDR2 reads YYREEE (reference sequence). V dropped 5 bases and J dropped 7 bases, with 15 bases sitting between them. The CDR3 has 14 residues. CDR3 DNA: TGTGCCAGCAGTTCCGGGCCCACCCGTGAAAAACTGTTTTTT. Its translation: CASSSGPTREKLFF.

The V call is TRBV5-1, the J call TRBJ1-2, with TRBD1 matching over 7 bases. This CDR3 contains 15 residues. Trimming cost V 4 bases and J 8 bases; bases outside gene matches: 14. CDR1 and CDR2 (germline): SGHRS, YFSETQ. This chain's CDR3 is CASSGDRASFKGYTF. DNA for the CDR3: TGCGCCAGCAGCGGAGACAGGGCTTCCTTTAAGGGCTACACCTTC.

The rearrangement links TRBV15 to TRBJ1-5, with no clear D. CDR1 and CDR2 from the germline V gene are LNHNV and YYDKDF (reference sequence). The CDR3 is made up of 13 amino acids. The V end lost 5 bases, the J end lost 6 bases, and 11 bases lay between the germline ends. The CDR3 is CATSARKSQPQHF. Here the CDR3 DNA reads TGTGCCACCAGCGCGCGGAAATCTCAGCCCCAGCATTTT.

The chain combines TRBV5-4 with TRBJ2-7, with D possibly called TRBD1 or TRBD2 (5 bases each). Germline CDR1 reads SGHNT; CDR2 reads YYREEE (reference sequence). V lost 4 bases to trimming and J lost 2 bases, with 13 bases between them. This CDR3 region has 14 residues. CDR3 bases: TGTGCCAGCAGCACCGGGACGGCAACCTACGAGCAGTACTTC. Protein product: CASSTGTATYEQYF.

This chain uses TRBV6-6 with TRBJ2-7; 7 bases are shared with TRBD1. Germline assignment: CDR1 MNHNY and CDR2 SVGAGI (reference sequence). This CDR3 comprises 15 residues. J lost 5 bases, V lost 6 bases, and 13 bases had no gene match. CDR3 protein: CASSREQGKVNEQYF. The CDR3 nucleotides are TGTGCCAGCAGCCGCGAACAGGGGAAAGTTAACGAGCAGTACTTC.

A word on this clone: Being one base from a much bigger clone, this may be a read error. The chain has TRBV11-2 and TRBJ1-5; D call uncertain. Deletions cut 1 base from V and 4 bases from J, with 2 bases between. CDR1 SGHAT and CDR2 FQNNGV come from the germline V gene. The length of the CDR3 is 12 residues. The CDR3, as DNA: TGTGCCAGCAGCTTAGCGAATCAGCCCCAGCATTTT. It is translated as CASSLANQPQHF.

This sequence joins TRBV2 and TRBJ2-3; maybe TRBD2 (6 bases). CDR1 is SNHLY, CDR2 FYNNEI, per germline. There are 14 residues in the CDR3. Trimming stripped 3 bases from V and 4 bases from J, with 11 bases between. CDR3 DNA: TGTGCCAGCAGTGATCGCCTAGCGCCAGATACGCAGTATTTT. Amino acid sequence: CASSDRLAPDTQYF.

This rearrangement joins TRBV15 to TRBJ1-5, with 9 bases lining up with TRBD1. The CDR3 is made up of 15 amino acids. J lost 1 base, V lost 7 bases, and 5 bases had no gene match. Germline CDR1 reads LNHNV; CDR2 reads YYDKDF (reference sequence). The DNA for the CDR3 is TGTGCCACCAACACAGGGGGCCGGAGCAATCAGCCCCAGCATTTT. Protein product: CATNTGGRSNQPQHF.

The chain employs TRBV5-1 and TRBJ1-5; possible D gene TRBD1, 5 bases. CDR3 length equals 16 residues. Germline values: CDR1 SGHRS, CDR2 YFSETQ. Trimming shortened V by 0 bases and J by 1 base, and 11 bases separated the two germline ends. The chain's CDR3 is CASSLDVGGSNQPQHF. CDR3 sequence (DNA): TGCGCCAGCAGCTTGGATGTCGGGGGGAGCAATCAGCCCCAGCATTTT.

The chain combines TRBV10-3 with TRBJ2-1; D uncertain. This CDR3 region has 13 residues. Germline lookup yields CDR1 ENHRY and CDR2 SYGVKD. The V end was cut by 0 bases, the J end by 7 bases, with 7 bases between. In DNA form, the CDR3 reads TGTGCCATCAGTGAGTCGGTGCGGAATGAGCAGTTCTTC. It codes for CAISESVRNEQFF.

J is TRBJ2-7 and V is TRBV5-4; 14 bases are a match to TRBD2. The germline V gene encodes CDR1 SGHNT and CDR2 YYREEE (reference sequence). This CDR3 contains 15 residues. With V trimmed by 4 bases and J by 5 bases, 5 bases remained unmatched. The CDR3 DNA sequence: TGTGCCAGCAGCAAGGGACTAGCGGGGGAGAACGAGCAGTACTTC. Its translation: CASSKGLAGENEQYF.

The gene calls are TRBV30 and TRBJ1-4; D is unresolved. The CDR3 runs to 13 residues. Germline CDR1 and CDR2: GTSNPN and SVGIG (reference sequence). V gave up 0 bases and J gave up 7 bases, with 9 bases separating them. In nucleotides, the CDR3 is TGTGCCTGGAGTGTTCAGTGGGGTGAAAAACTGTTTTTT. Translated, it gives CAWSVQWGEKLFF.

The V gene is TRBV7-2, the J gene TRBJ2-7; D unclear. The V end lost 1 base, the J end lost 0 bases, and 10 bases lay between the germline ends. CDR1 is SGHTA and CDR2 is FQGNSA in the germline V gene. The CDR3 has 15 amino acids. This CDR3 is CASSLEGWSSYEQYF. The CDR3, as DNA: TGTGCCAGCAGCTTAGAAGGGTGGAGCTCCTACGAGCAGTACTTC.

V usage is TRBV30 and J usage is TRBJ1-1; D possibly corresponds to TRBD1 (6 bases). The CDR3 runs to 14 residues. V lost 4 bases to trimming and J lost 10 bases, with 22 bases between them. Looked up from germline, CDR1 is GTSNPN and CDR2 is SVGIG (reference sequence). CDR3 DNA: TGTGCCTGGATTCGGACAGTTCCGGATCGTGGAGCTTTCTTT. Translated, it gives CAWIRTVPDRGAFF.

The chain combines TRBV30 with TRBJ1-4; 9 nucleotides align to TRBD1. From germline, CDR1 is GTSNPN and CDR2 SVGIG (reference sequence). This CDR3 region has 16 residues. Trimming at V came to 2 bases and at J to 7 bases, leaving 11 bases not matched to a gene. The DNA of the CDR3 is TGTGCCTGGAGTATGGCCCCCGGGACAGGGTTTGAAAAACTGTTTTTT. Translating it yields CAWSMAPGTGFEKLFF.

The J gene is TRBJ2-7, the V gene TRBV28; D ambiguous. Germline lookup yields CDR1 MDHEN and CDR2 SYDVKM. The CDR3 totals 16 residues. Trimming pared 3 bases from V and 0 bases from J, leaving 15 bases between. DNA of the CDR3: TGTGCCAGCAGTTTCGTGGCACAGTTCCTCTCCTACGAGCAGTACTTC. It translates to CASSFVAQFLSYEQYF.

The chain joins TRBV7-2 to TRBJ2-4; 8 positions match TRBD2. The V gene's germline CDR1 is SGHTA and CDR2 FQGNSA. V dropped 5 bases and J dropped 0; count of bases not matched to a gene: 6. The CDR3 sequence is 16 residues long. The CDR3 coding sequence is TGTGCCAGCAGCCTTTCGGGGGGGCGAGCCAAAAACATTCAGTACTTC. Its translation: CASSLSGGRAKNIQYF.

CDR3 region: CASSPRHGSSSPLHF. The DNA of the CDR3 is TGTGCCAGCAGCCCTAGGCACGGAAGTAGCTCACCCCTCCACTTT. This chain links TRBV6-1 with TRBJ1-6; D gene ambiguous. The CDR3 length is 15 residues. With 6 bases removed from V and 10 bases from J, the gap between germline ends came to 19 bases. Germline loops: CDR1 MNHNS, CDR2 SASEGT.

J is TRBJ1-1 and V is TRBV5-1, with a possible D match to TRBD1 (5 bases). Germline V lookup: CDR1 SGHRS, CDR2 YFSETQ. Trimming took 8 bases from V and 1 from J, leaving 15 bases between them. The CDR3 contains 14 residues. The CDR3: CASGAGTENTEAFF. In DNA, the CDR3 is TGCGCCAGTGGTGCCGGGACGGAGAACACTGAAGCTTTCTTT.

This sequence joins TRBV4-1 and TRBJ2-3; 12 bases map to TRBD2. The germline V gene has CDR1 MGHRA and CDR2 YSYEKL. Trimming cost V 2 bases and J 2 bases; bases outside gene matches: 5. The CDR3 totals 17 residues. The CDR3 DNA sequence: TGCGCCAGCAGCCAACCTCGGACTAGCGGGGACACAGATACGCAGTATTTT. Protein sequence: CASSQPRTSGDTDTQYF.

This chain connects TRBV5-1 to TRBJ1-5; TRBD1 matches 7 bases. With 4 bases clipped from V and 2 bases from J, the junction kept 3 bases outside the gene matches. CDR1 and CDR2 (germline): SGHRS, YFSETQ. The CDR3 runs 14 residues. CDR3 loop: CASSNGTGNQPQHF. The CDR3 DNA is TGCGCCAGCAGCAATGGGACAGGCAATCAGCCCCAGCATTTT. Full variable domain (outside the CDR3, taken from reference TRBV5-1 and TRBJ1-5): KAGVTQTPRYLIKTRGQQVTLSCSPISGHRSVSWYQQTPGQGLQFLFEYFSETQRNKGNFPGRFSGRQFSNSRSEMNVSTLELGDSALYLCASSNGTGNQPQHFGDGTRLSIL.